This T cell receptor beta chain comes out of a study of OX40 agonist ivuxolimab in advanced cancers. Broadly, across the study: Ivuxolimab was a fully human IgG2 agonistic monoclonal antibody targeting the costimulatory receptor OX40 (CD134). Among the approximately 50 dose-escalation patients, about 19 had hepatocellular carcinoma, roughly 15 melanoma, 9 renal cell carcinoma and 9 head and neck cancer. Patients were allowed to have had prior anti-PD-1, anti-PD-L1 or anti-CTLA-4 therapy, and more than 35% of the dose-escalation patients had been treated with checkpoint inhibitors. In the dose-escalation cohort, more than 80% of patients were male, and the mean age was roughly 60 years with a range of roughly 23 to 79. The point of sequencing TCRbeta in the periphery was to test whether ivuxolimab changed TCR sequence diversity and drove clonal T-cell expansion. Partial responses were achieved by three dose-escalation patients, of whom one had hepatocellular carcinoma and two had cutaneous melanoma. Intravenous ivuxolimab was administered to patients every 2 weeks at six dose levels: 0.01, 0.1, 0.3, 1.5, 3 and 10 mg/kg. The monotherapy dose-escalation portion (N of about 50 patients) of the phase I ivuxolimab trial is reported in the paper. Findings and caveats that apply to the study as a whole: Low levels of normalized T-cell clonal expansion were also seen in some patients who did not respond. In the 0.1-3.0 mg/kg groups, partial responders were among the patients with the lowest normalized peripheral clonal expansion, particularly in CD8+ T cells. At doses of 0.1 to 3.0 mg/kg, clonal expansion of both CD4+ and CD8+ T cells in blood was seen between baseline and week 6. On average, CD8+ T cells showed more expanded clones than CD4+ T cells after ivuxolimab. The antigen specificity of the peripheral T cells that underwent clonal expansion was not determined.

The CDR3 runs 16 residues from the cysteine to the phenylalanine. Only the CDR3 DNA stays, 48 bases, in frame from base 1. The germline V gene sets CDR1 to LGHNA and CDR2 to YSLEER. Trimming takes 5 bases off V and 3 bases off J; junction bases not matched to a gene: 10. The trial excluded patients who had a history of autoimmune disease or were on systemic immunosuppression. Peripheral blood for TCR sequencing was drawn from every dose cohort at baseline, at cycle 4 day 1 and at cycle 7 day 1. The samples were taken from a phase I, first-in-human, multicenter, open-label dose-escalation trial of ivuxolimab. Adults with locally advanced or metastatic head and neck squamous cell, hepatocellular, melanoma or renal cell carcinoma were enrolled in the trial. Before TCR sequencing, CD4+ T cells and CD8+ T cells from peripheral blood were sorted into separate populations. Note on this clone: The antigen it recognizes is unknown. No base qualities exist here, and no much larger clone lies one base off it.

Genomic DNA was extracted from sorted cells for sequencing of the TCRbeta CDR3 region. The immunoSEQ Assay was used to sequence the TCRbeta CDR3 regions. In its TCRdb copy, this immuneACCESS table keeps in-frame sequences only and misses some clones. Where compared with another copy, unresolved V genes explain less than half of these, and the others have no known cause. In this sample the table shows some 16,000 clones, about 81% of which occur a single time. Jointly, the top ten make up 41% of the sample. The chain couples TRBV4-3 to TRBJ2-1; the junction holds 7 bases that match TRBD2. This receptor was identified in an adult with an advanced solid tumor such as melanoma, head and neck, liver or kidney cancer. This specimen was CD4+ or CD8+ T cells sorted from blood, taken in a trial of the OX40 agonist ivuxolimab. This receptor has the CDR3 CASSGGGGIYYNEQFF. In nucleotides, the sequence is TGCGCCAGCAGCGGGGGGGGAGGGATTTACTACAATGAGCAGTTCTTC.